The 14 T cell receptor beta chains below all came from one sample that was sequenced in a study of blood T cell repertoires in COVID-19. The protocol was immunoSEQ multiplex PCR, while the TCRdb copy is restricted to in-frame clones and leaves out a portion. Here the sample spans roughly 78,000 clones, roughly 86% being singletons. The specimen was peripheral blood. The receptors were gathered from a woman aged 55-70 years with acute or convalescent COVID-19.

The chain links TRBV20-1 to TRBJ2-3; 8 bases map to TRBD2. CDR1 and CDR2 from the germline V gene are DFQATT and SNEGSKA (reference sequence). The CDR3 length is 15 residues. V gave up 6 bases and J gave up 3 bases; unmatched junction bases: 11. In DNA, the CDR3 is TGCAGTGCCAGTACAGCGGGAGATACAACAGATACGCAGTATTTT. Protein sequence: CSASTAGDTTDTQYF.

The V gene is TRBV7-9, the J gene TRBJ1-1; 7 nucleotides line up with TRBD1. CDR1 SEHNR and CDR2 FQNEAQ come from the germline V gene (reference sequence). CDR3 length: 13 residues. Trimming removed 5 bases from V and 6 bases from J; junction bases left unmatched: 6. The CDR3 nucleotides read TGTGCCAGCAGCCTAAGACAGGGCTCTGAAGCTTTCTTT. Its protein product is CASSLRQGSEAFF.

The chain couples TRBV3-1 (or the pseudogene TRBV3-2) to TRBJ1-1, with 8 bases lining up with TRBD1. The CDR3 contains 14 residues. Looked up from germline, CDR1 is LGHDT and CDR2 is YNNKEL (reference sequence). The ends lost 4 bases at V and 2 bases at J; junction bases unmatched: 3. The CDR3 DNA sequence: TGTGCCAGCAGCCTAGGACAGGGAAACACTGAAGCTTTCTTT. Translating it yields CASSLGQGNTEAFF.

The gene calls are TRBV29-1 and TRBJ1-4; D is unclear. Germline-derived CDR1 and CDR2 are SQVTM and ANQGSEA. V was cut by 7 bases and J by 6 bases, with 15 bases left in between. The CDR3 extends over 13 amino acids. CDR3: CSAHNGQDEKLFF. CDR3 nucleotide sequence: TGCAGCGCCCACAATGGCCAGGATGAAAAACTGTTTTTT.

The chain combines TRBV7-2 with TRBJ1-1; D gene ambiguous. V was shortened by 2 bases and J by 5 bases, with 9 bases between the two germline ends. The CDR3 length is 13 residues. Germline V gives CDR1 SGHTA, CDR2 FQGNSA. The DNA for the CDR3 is TGTGCCAGCAGCTTAATGGGAGGGACTGAAGCTTTCTTT. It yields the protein CASSLMGGTEAFF.

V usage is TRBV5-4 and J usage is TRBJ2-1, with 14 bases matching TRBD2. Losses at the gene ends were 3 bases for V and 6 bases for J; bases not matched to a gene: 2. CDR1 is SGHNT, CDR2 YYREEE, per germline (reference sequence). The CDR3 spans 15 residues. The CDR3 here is CASSSGTSGSNEQFF. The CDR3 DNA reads TGTGCCAGCAGCTCCGGGACTAGCGGGAGCAATGAGCAGTTCTTC.

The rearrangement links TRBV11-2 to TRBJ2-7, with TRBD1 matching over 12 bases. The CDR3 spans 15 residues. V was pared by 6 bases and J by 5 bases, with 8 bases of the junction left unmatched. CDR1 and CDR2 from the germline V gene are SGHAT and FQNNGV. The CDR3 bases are TGTGCCAGCAGGACCCCGGGACAGGGGGCCCACGAGCAGTACTTC. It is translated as CASRTPGQGAHEQYF. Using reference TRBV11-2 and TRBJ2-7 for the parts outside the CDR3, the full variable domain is EAGVAQSPRYKIIEKRQSVAFWCNPISGHATLYWYQQILGQGPKLLIQFQNNGVVDDSQLPKDRFSAERLKGVDSTLKIQPAKLEDSAVYLCASRTPGQGAHEQYFGPGTRLTVT.

As DNA, the CDR3 is TGTGCCAGCGGACGGGACAGGGAGGGCACCGGGGAGCTGTTTTTT. This sequence encodes CASGRDREGTGELFF. The chain recombines TRBV2 with TRBJ2-2; TRBD1 matches 9 bases. The CDR3 runs to 15 residues. With V trimmed by 8 bases and J by 4 bases, 8 bases remained unmatched. The V gene's germline CDR1 is SNHLY and CDR2 FYNNEI.

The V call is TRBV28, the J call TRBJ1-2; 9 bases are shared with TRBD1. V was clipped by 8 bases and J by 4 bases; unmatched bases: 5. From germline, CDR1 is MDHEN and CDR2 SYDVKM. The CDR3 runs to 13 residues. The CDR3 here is CASRTGVGYGYTF. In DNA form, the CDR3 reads TGTGCCAGCCGGACAGGGGTCGGCTATGGCTACACCTTC.

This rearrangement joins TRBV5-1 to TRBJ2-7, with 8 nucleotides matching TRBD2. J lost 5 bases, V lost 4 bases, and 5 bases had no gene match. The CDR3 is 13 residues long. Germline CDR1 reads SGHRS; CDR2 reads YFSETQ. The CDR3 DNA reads TGCGCCAGCAGCCCCGGGACTAGAGACGAGCAGTACTTC. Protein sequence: CASSPGTRDEQYF.

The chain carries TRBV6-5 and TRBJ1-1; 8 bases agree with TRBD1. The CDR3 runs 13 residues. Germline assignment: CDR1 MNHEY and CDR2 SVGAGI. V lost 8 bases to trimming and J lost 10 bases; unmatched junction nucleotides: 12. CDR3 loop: CASLDREAGVAFF. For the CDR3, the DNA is TGTGCCAGCCTGGACAGGGAGGCCGGGGTAGCTTTCTTT.

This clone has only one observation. CDR3 sequence (DNA): TGTGCCAGCATCCCGACAGGACTTTCCTACGAGCAGTACTTC. It yields the protein CASIPTGLSYEQYF. The rearrangement uses TRBV2 and TRBJ2-7, with D possibly matching TRBD1 (6 bases). The germline V gene has CDR1 SNHLY and CDR2 FYNNEI. This CDR3 has 14 residues. The V gene lost 7 bases and the J gene lost 1 base, with 14 bases spanning the gap.

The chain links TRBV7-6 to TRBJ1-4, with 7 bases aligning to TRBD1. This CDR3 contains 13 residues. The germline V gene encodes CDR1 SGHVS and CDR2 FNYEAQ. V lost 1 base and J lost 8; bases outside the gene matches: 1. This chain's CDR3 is CASSLDRGEKLFF. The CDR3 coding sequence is TGTGCCAGCAGCTTAGACAGGGGCGAAAAACTGTTTTTT.

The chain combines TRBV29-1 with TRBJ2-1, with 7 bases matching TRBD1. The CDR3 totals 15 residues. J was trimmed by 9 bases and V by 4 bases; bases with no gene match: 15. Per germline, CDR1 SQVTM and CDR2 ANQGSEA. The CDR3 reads CSVVPSTRQGGEQFF. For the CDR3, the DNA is TGCAGCGTTGTCCCCAGCACACGACAGGGCGGTGAGCAGTTCTTC.